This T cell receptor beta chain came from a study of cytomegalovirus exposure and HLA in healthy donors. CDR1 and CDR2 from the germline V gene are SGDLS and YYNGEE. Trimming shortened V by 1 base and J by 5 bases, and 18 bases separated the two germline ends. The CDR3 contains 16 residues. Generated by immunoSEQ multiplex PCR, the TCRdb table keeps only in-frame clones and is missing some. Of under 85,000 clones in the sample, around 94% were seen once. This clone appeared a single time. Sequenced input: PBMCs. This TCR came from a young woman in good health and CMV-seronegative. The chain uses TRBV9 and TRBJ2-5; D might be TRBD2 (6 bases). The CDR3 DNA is TGTGCCAGCAGCGTACTTCCTAGCGCCATTGACGAGACCCAGTACTTC. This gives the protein CASSVLPSAIDETQYF.